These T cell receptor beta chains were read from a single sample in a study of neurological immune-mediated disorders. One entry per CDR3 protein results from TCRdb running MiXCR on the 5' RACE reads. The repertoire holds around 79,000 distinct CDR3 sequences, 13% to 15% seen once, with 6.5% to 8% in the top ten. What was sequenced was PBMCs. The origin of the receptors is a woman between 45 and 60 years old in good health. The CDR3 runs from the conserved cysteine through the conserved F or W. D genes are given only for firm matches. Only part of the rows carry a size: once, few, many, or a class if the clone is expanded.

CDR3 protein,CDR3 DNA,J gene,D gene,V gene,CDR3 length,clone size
CASSHLKVTEAFF,TGTGCCAGCAGCCACCTCAAGGTGACTGAAGCTTTCTTT,TRBJ1-1,NA,TRBV28,13,many
CASSSAGTAIYNEQFF,TGTGCCAGCAGCTCCGCCGGGACAGCTATATACAATGAGCAGTTCTTC,TRBJ2-1,TRBD1,TRBV5-6,16,many
CASSALSGANVLTF,TGTGCCAGCAGTGCGCTCTCTGGGGCCAACGTCCTGACTTTC,TRBJ2-6,NA,TRBV6-1,14,many
CASSLERSRNTEAFF,TGTGCCAGCAGCTTAGAGCGCAGCCGGAACACTGAAGCTTTCTTT,TRBJ1-1,NA,TRBV7-9,15,many
CASSLVRGREVIF,TGTGCCAGCAGCTTAGTTCGAGGGCGGGAAGTCATCTTT,TRBJ1-1,NA,TRBV11-2,13,many
CASSLPGTGSANEQFF,TGTGCCAGCAGTTTGCCCGGGACAGGTTCGGCCAATGAGCAGTTCTTC,TRBJ2-1,TRBD1,TRBV28,16,many
CSARDLRTGVSGANVLTF,TGCAGTGCTAGAGATCTCCGGACAGGGGTTTCTGGGGCCAACGTCCTGACTTTC,TRBJ2-6,TRBD1,TRBV20-1,18,many
CASSFPSGHTDTQYF,TGTGCCAGCAGTTTTCCTAGCGGACACACAGATACGCAGTATTTT,TRBJ2-3,TRBD2,TRBV28,15,many
CASSFPIAKDYGYTF,TGTGCCAGCAGTTTCCCGATCGCGAAGGATTATGGCTACACCTTC,TRBJ1-2,NA,TRBV28,15,few
CASSHGQGRIQPQHF,TGTGCCAGCAGCCATGGACAGGGTAGGATTCAGCCCCAGCATTTT,TRBJ1-5,TRBD1,TRBV3-1,15,many
CAISPREWTQYF,TGTGCCATCAGCCCCCGGGAGTGGACCCAGTACTTC,TRBJ2-5,NA,TRBV11-2,12,NA
CSAGMGWSSPLHF,TGCAGTGCCGGAATGGGTTGGAGTTCACCCCTCCACTTT,TRBJ1-6,NA,TRBV20-1,13,few
CASSLEASGGYNEQFF,TGCGCCAGCAGCTTGGAGGCTAGCGGGGGCTACAATGAGCAGTTCTTC,TRBJ2-1,TRBD2,TRBV5-1,16,many
CSAGREDTEAFF,TGCAGCGCTGGGAGGGAGGACACTGAAGCTTTCTTT,TRBJ1-1,NA,TRBV29-1,12,many
CASSPEATIRTAFF,TGTGCCAGCAGCCCCGAGGCAACCATTCGCACAGCTTTCTTT,TRBJ1-1,NA,TRBV12-3/TRBV12-4,14,many
CSARDTSGRAYNEQFF,TGCAGTGCTAGAGATACAAGCGGGAGGGCCTACAATGAGCAGTTCTTC,TRBJ2-1,TRBD2,TRBV20-1,16,many
CATALWDEQYF,TGTGCCACCGCACTCTGGGACGAGCAGTACTTC,TRBJ2-7,NA,TRBV12-3/TRBV12-4,11,many
CSAARGGRDGYAF,TGCAGTGCTGCCCGCGGGGGGAGGGACGGCTACGCCTTC,TRBJ1-2,NA,TRBV20-1,13,NA
CSAVWTMNTEAFF,TGCAGTGCTGTCTGGACCATGAACACTGAAGCTTTCTTT,TRBJ1-1,NA,TRBV20-1,13,many
CATSDPDYNEQFF,TGTGCCACCAGTGATCCGGACTACAATGAGCAGTTCTTC,TRBJ2-1,NA,TRBV24-1,13,many
CASSLAPSGEGTQYF,TGTGCCAGCAGCTTGGCCCCTAGCGGGGAGGGGACCCAGTACTTC,TRBJ2-5,TRBD2,TRBV5-5,15,many
CASRTDPGYGYTF,TGTGCCAGCCGCACTGACCCTGGCTATGGCTACACCTTC,TRBJ1-2,NA,TRBV7-9,13,many
CASKSEGSTDTQYF,TGCGCCAGCAAGAGTGAAGGGAGCACAGATACGCAGTATTTT,TRBJ2-3,NA,TRBV5-1,14,many
CASSLLSGTGDYEQYF,TGCGCCAGCAGCCTACTTAGCGGGACAGGGGACTACGAGCAGTACTTC,TRBJ2-7,TRBD1,TRBV5-1,16,many
CSASFPSGGATEQFF,TGCAGTGCTAGCTTTCCTAGCGGGGGGGCCACTGAGCAGTTCTTC,TRBJ2-1,TRBD2,TRBV20-1,15,many
CSAPTLNTEAFF,TGCAGTGCTCCAACGTTGAACACTGAAGCTTTCTTT,TRBJ1-1,NA,TRBV20-1,12,many
CASRGPGLQETQYF,TGTGCCAGCAGGGGGCCGGGACTCCAAGAGACCCAGTACTTC,TRBJ2-5,NA,TRBV7-2,14,many
CASSAFGQMNTEAFF,TGTGCCAGCAGCGCCTTTGGACAGATGAACACTGAAGCTTTCTTT,TRBJ1-1,NA,TRBV9,15,many
CSVEGRGKDYNEQFF,TGCAGCGTTGAAGGGCGGGGGAAGGACTACAATGAGCAGTTCTTC,TRBJ2-1,TRBD2,TRBV29-1,15,many
CASSLDVRLNEQFF,TGCGCCAGCAGCTTGGATGTACGCCTCAATGAGCAGTTCTTC,TRBJ2-1,NA,TRBV5-1,14,many
CASSSDRYYEQYF,TGTGCCAGCAGTTCGGACAGGTACTACGAGCAGTACTTC,TRBJ2-7,TRBD1,TRBV12-3/TRBV12-4,13,many
CASSLRGGGSYEQYF,TGTGCCAGCAGTCTCCGTGGCGGGGGCTCCTACGAGCAGTACTTC,TRBJ2-7,TRBD2,TRBV28,15,many
CASRPGGNQETQYF,TGTGCCAGCAGGCCCGGCGGCAATCAAGAGACCCAGTACTTC,TRBJ2-5,NA,TRBV6-5,14,many
CASSPAPASFPDTQYF,TGTGCCAGCAGCCCCGCGCCGGCTAGCTTCCCAGATACGCAGTATTTT,TRBJ2-3,NA,TRBV6-9,16,few
CSVELGLAGDEQFF,TGCAGCGTTGAGTTAGGGCTAGCGGGAGATGAGCAGTTCTTC,TRBJ2-1,TRBD2,TRBV29-1,14,many
CASSQGLRVLVGTSLDTQYF,TGTGCCAGCAGCCAAGGCCTGCGGGTACTTGTCGGGACTAGCTTGGATACGCAGTATTTT,TRBJ2-3,TRBD2,TRBV14,20,many
CASSLSRSNYGYTF,TGTGCCAGCAGTTTATCCCGCAGCAACTATGGCTACACCTTC,TRBJ1-2,NA,TRBV28,14,many
CSARRLQRGGETQYF,TGCAGTGCTAGACGATTACAAAGAGGGGGCGAGACCCAGTACTTC,TRBJ2-5,TRBD1,TRBV20-1,15,many
CASRTGPISYNEQFF,TGTGCCAGCAGAACCGGGCCAATTTCCTACAATGAGCAGTTCTTC,TRBJ2-1,NA,TRBV28,15,many
CATSDSRQGGTEAFF,TGTGCCACCAGTGATTCCCGACAGGGCGGCACTGAAGCTTTCTTT,TRBJ1-1,TRBD1,TRBV24-1,15,many
CASSLPGQSSIFYGSYNEQFF,TGTGCCAGCAGCCTACCGGGGCAGAGCTCTATTTTTTACGGCTCCTACAATGAGCAGTTCTTC,TRBJ2-1,NA,TRBV7-2,21,few
CSAPHRSGVSYNEQFF,TGCAGTGCTCCGCATCGCAGCGGGGTGTCCTACAATGAGCAGTTCTTC,TRBJ2-1,TRBD2,TRBV20-1,16,many
CASSLDPNQPQHF,TGCGCCAGCAGCTTGGACCCCAATCAGCCCCAGCATTTT,TRBJ1-5,NA,TRBV5-1,13,NA
CASSARTEAFF,TGTGCCAGCAGCGCCCGCACTGAAGCTTTCTTT,TRBJ1-1,NA,TRBV7-8,11,many
CSARVRTSGRGYEQYF,TGCAGTGCTAGAGTGAGGACTAGCGGGAGGGGGTACGAGCAGTACTTC,TRBJ2-7,TRBD2,TRBV20-1,16,few
CSVVGTGANVLTF,TGCAGCGTTGTCGGGACTGGGGCCAACGTCCTGACTTTC,TRBJ2-6,NA,TRBV29-1,13,many
CASSLGQGFYNEQFF,TGCGCCAGCAGCTTGGGCCAGGGGTTTTACAATGAGCAGTTCTTC,TRBJ2-1,NA,TRBV5-1,15,many
CASSEQPGQYYEQYF,TGCGCCAGCAGCGAGCAGCCGGGACAATATTACGAGCAGTACTTC,TRBJ2-7,NA,TRBV5-1,15,many
CASSAGLAGRETQYF,TGCGCCAGCAGCGCGGGACTAGCGGGGAGAGAGACCCAGTACTTC,TRBJ2-5,TRBD2,TRBV5-1,15,many
CASSLIPGELFF,TGTGCCAGCAGCTTAATTCCCGGGGAGCTGTTTTTT,TRBJ2-2,NA,TRBV7-9,12,medium-sized
CASSPLILAGANEQFF,TGTGCCAGCTCACCACTGATACTAGCGGGAGCTAATGAGCAGTTCTTC,TRBJ2-1,TRBD2,TRBV18,16,many
CASRQQGAVYGYTF,TGTGCCAGCAGGCAGCAGGGGGCCGTCTATGGCTACACCTTC,TRBJ1-2,TRBD1,TRBV28,14,NA
CASSPERPSGANVLTF,TGCGCCAGCAGCCCGGAGAGACCTTCTGGGGCCAACGTCCTGACTTTC,TRBJ2-6,NA,TRBV5-1,16,many